A selection of T cell receptor beta chains follows, all from one sample in a study of PD-1 blockade in classical Hodgkin lymphoma. Data came from immunoSEQ multiplex PCR; TCRdb stores just in-frame clones and leaves some out. Among approximately 98,000 clones listed, approximately 90% were seen once. Sequencing was performed on peripheral blood mononuclear cells (PBMCs), taken before the second cycle of nivolumab. Receptors were obtained from a human donor with classical Hodgkin lymphoma. The CDR3 runs from the conserved cysteine through the conserved F or W. The D gene is left open where the match is weak. Only some rows state a clone size, as once, few, many or a class for expanded clones.

J: TRBJ2-7
D: TRBD2
V: TRBV11-1
size: once
DNA: TGTGCCAGCAGCTTAGGGGCGGGAGCCCCTGCCGAGCAGTACTTC
CDR3: CASSLGAGAPAEQYF

J: TRBJ1-4
D: .
V: TRBV30
size: .
DNA: TGTGCCTGGAGTGTCACGCAGCATAATGAAAAACTGTTTTTT
CDR3: CAWSVTQHNEKLFF

J: TRBJ2-1
D: .
V: TRBV6-5
size: .
DNA: TGTGCCAGCTCCTGGGACAATGAGCAGTTCTTC
CDR3: CASSWDNEQFF

J: TRBJ2-1
D: TRBD2
V: TRBV29-1
size: .
DNA: TGCAGCGGCGCCGGGACTAGCGGTTCGAGTGAGCAGTTCTTC
CDR3: CSGAGTSGSSEQFF

J: TRBJ1-2
D: TRBD1
V: TRBV28
size: .
DNA: TGTGCCAGCAGTTTAGGGGGGGGACAGGGAGTGGGTGGCTACACCTTC
CDR3: CASSLGGGQGVGGYTF

J: TRBJ1-2
D: .
V: TRBV28
size: .
DNA: TGTGCCAGCAGTTGGGTGGGAGACTATGGCTACACCTTC
CDR3: CASSWVGDYGYTF

J: TRBJ1-1
D: TRBD1
V: TRBV28
size: .
DNA: TGTGCCAGCGGCCGGGACAGCATGAACACTGAAGCTTTCTTT
CDR3: CASGRDSMNTEAFF

J: TRBJ2-6
D: TRBD1
V: TRBV10-1
size: .
DNA: TGCGCCAGCAGTGATGGGACAGCGAGACTATCTGGGGCCAACGTCCTGACTTTC
CDR3: CASSDGTARLSGANVLTF

J: TRBJ2-5
D: .
V: TRBV27
size: .
DNA: TGTGCCAGCAGTGTATATGGAAGTCGGAAACAAGAAGAGACCCAGTACTTC
CDR3: CASSVYGSRKQEETQYF

J: TRBJ2-5
D: .
V: TRBV5-6
size: .
DNA: TGTGCCAGCAGCTTGGGATCCCCCGGGACAGAGACCCAGTACTTC
CDR3: CASSLGSPGTETQYF

J: TRBJ2-1
D: TRBD2
V: TRBV6-6
size: .
DNA: TGTGCCAGCACCGGACTAGCAAGGAATGAGCAGTTCTTC
CDR3: CASTGLARNEQFF

J: TRBJ2-7
D: TRBD1
V: TRBV28
size: .
DNA: TGTGCCAGCATTCCCGACAGGGACTCCTACGAGCAGTACTTC
CDR3: CASIPDRDSYEQYF

J: TRBJ2-1
D: TRBD2
V: TRBV25-1
size: .
DNA: TGTGCCAGCAGGCGGGAGGGCCAACACAATGAGCAGTTCTTC
CDR3: CASRREGQHNEQFF

J: TRBJ2-3
D: TRBD2
V: TRBV19
size: once
DNA: TGTGCCAGTAGTATAGTTGGGGACTACACAGATACGCAGTATTTT
CDR3: CASSIVGDYTDTQYF

J: TRBJ1-1
D: TRBD1
V: TRBV10-1
size: .
DNA: TGCGCCAGCAGTGAGGCAGGGGGCACTGAAGCTTTCTTT
CDR3: CASSEAGGTEAFF

J: TRBJ1-4
D: .
V: TRBV15
size: .
DNA: TGTGCCACCAGCAGAGCCAAATCTGAAAAACTGTTTTTT
CDR3: CATSRAKSEKLFF

J: TRBJ2-1
D: .
V: TRBV6-5
size: .
DNA: TGTGCCACAGAAGGGGGAGGGCGCGTTGAGCAGTTCTTC
CDR3: CATEGGGRVEQFF

J: TRBJ1-2
D: .
V: TRBV29-1
size: few
DNA: TGCAGCGTTGAGGACAGTAACTATGGCTACACCTTC
CDR3: CSVEDSNYGYTF

J: TRBJ1-3
D: .
V: TRBV13
size: .
DNA: TGTGCCAGCAGCTCTCCCGGGACCTTAGACACCATATATTTT
CDR3: CASSSPGTLDTIYF

J: TRBJ2-1
D: .
V: TRBV10-3
size: .
DNA: TGTGCCATCAGTGGGACTACCTACAATGAGCAGTTCTTC
CDR3: CAISGTTYNEQFF

J: TRBJ1-3
D: .
V: TRBV7-9
size: few
DNA: TGTGCCAGCAGCACCGTTCAGAATTCTGGAAACACCATATATTTT
CDR3: CASSTVQNSGNTIYF

J: TRBJ1-2
D: .
V: TRBV19
size: .
DNA: TGTGCCAGTAGTATAGATTTACTGCCGACCTTGAGGGAACCTAACTATGGCTACACCTTC
CDR3: CASSIDLLPTLREPNYGYTF

J: TRBJ2-3
D: TRBD2
V: TRBV27
size: .
DNA: TGTGCCAGCAGTTCTGCGGGAGGCGCGGATACGCAGTATTTT
CDR3: CASSSAGGADTQYF